Below are 13 T cell receptor beta chains sequenced from a single sample in a study of control samples from healthy donors and cancer patients. The method was immunoSEQ multiplex PCR; TCRdb's version includes in-frame clones alone and lacks a portion of them. The sample has around 170,000 clones, about 93% seen once. The sequencing sample was made of blood. These receptors came from a woman in her twenties or thirties in good health.

The chain is built from TRBV7-6 and TRBJ2-1; 12 nucleotides agree with TRBD2. The germline CDR1 and CDR2 sequences are SGHVS and FNYEAQ. Germline trimming cut 5 bases from V and 5 bases from J; bases unmatched to any gene: 19. The CDR3 has 20 amino acids. The CDR3 region is CASSTTGDRTSGVTNNEQFF. CDR3 bases: TGTGCCAGCAGCACGACAGGGGACAGGACTAGCGGGGTGACAAACAATGAGCAGTTCTTC. Drawing the rest from reference TRBV7-6 and TRBJ2-1, the complete variable domain is GAGVSQSPRYKVTKRGQDVALRCDPISGHVSLYWYRQALGQGPEFLTYFNYEAQQDKSGLPNDRFSAERPEGSISTLTIQRTEQRDSAMYRCASSTTGDRTSGVTNNEQFFGPGTRLTVL.

The chain couples TRBV5-6 to TRBJ2-2; D is unresolved. This CDR3 has 13 amino acids. V lost 4 bases and J 0 bases, leaving 4 bases between the germline ends. Germline V gives CDR1 SGHDT, CDR2 YYEEEE. The CDR3 region is CASSPPNTGELFF. CDR3 sequence (DNA): TGTGCCAGCAGCCCCCCGAACACCGGGGAGCTGTTTTTT.

The rearrangement links TRBV24-1 to TRBJ2-2, with no clear D. Trimming removed 0 bases from V and 4 bases from J, with 2 bases in between. There are 13 residues in the CDR3. Germline assignment: CDR1 KGHDR and CDR2 SFDVKD. Written as DNA, the CDR3 is TGTGCCACCAGTGATTTGAGCACCGGGGAGCTGTTTTTT. This gives the protein CATSDLSTGELFF.

The chain couples TRBV19 to TRBJ2-2; D unresolved. Germline CDR1 is LNHDA and CDR2 is SQIVND (reference sequence). The V end lost 5 bases, the J end lost 4 bases, and 8 bases lay between the germline ends. CDR3 size: 13 residues. CDR3 DNA sequence: TGTGCCAGTAGTCTGACGGGCACCGGGGAGCTGTTTTTT. Encoded protein: CASSLTGTGELFF.

V usage is TRBV4-1 and J usage is TRBJ2-7; no clear D. The length of the CDR3 is 17 residues. The V end was cut by 1 base, the J end by 0 bases, with 16 bases between. CDR1 is MGHRA and CDR2 is YSYEKL in the germline V gene. This CDR3 reads CASSQGSFQTASYEQYF. CDR3 nucleotide sequence: TGCGCCAGCAGCCAAGGAAGTTTCCAGACGGCCTCCTACGAGCAGTACTTC.

CDR3 sequence (DNA): TGCGCCAGCAGCTCAGGACAGTTGTACGAAAAACTGTTTTTT. As protein: CASSSGQLYEKLFF. This chain uses TRBV5-1 with TRBJ1-4; the D gene is possibly TRBD1 (6 bases). The germline V and J ends were trimmed by 3 bases and 8 bases, with 14 bases remaining between them. The length of the CDR3 is 14 residues. Germline V gene sequence: CDR1 SGHRS, CDR2 YFSETQ. Complete variable domain (other parts from reference TRBV5-1 and TRBJ1-4): KAGVTQTPRYLIKTRGQQVTLSCSPISGHRSVSWYQQTPGQGLQFLFEYFSETQRNKGNFPGRFSGRQFSNSRSEMNVSTLELGDSALYLCASSSGQLYEKLFFGSGTQLSVL.

The chain recombines TRBV2 with TRBJ2-7; D call uncertain. The CDR3 runs 13 residues. V was clipped by 7 bases and J by 6 bases, with 16 bases between them. The germline CDR1 and CDR2 sequences are SNHLY and FYNNEI. The CDR3 DNA reads TGTGCCAGCAAATACTTAGGGTATGGCGAGCAGTACTTC. Its protein product is CASKYLGYGEQYF.

The chain has TRBV4-1 and TRBJ1-3; D unclear. This CDR3 contains 15 residues. CDR1 is MGHRA, CDR2 YSYEKL, per germline. V was shortened by 4 bases and J by 2 bases, with 12 bases between the two germline ends. CDR3 protein: CASSRPGPTGNTIYF. For the CDR3, the DNA is TGCGCCAGCAGCCGACCCGGGCCAACTGGAAACACCATATATTTT.

The table lists this clone with a few counts. This chain links TRBV28 with TRBJ1-4; D call uncertain. The CDR3 is made up of 13 amino acids. The germline V and J ends were trimmed by 10 bases and 0 bases, with 9 bases remaining between them. Germline V gives CDR1 MDHEN, CDR2 SYDVKM. DNA for the CDR3: TGTGCCACCAAGGGTTCAACTAATGAAAAACTGTTTTTT. Residues: CATKGSTNEKLFF.

The V call is TRBV3-1 (or the pseudogene TRBV3-2), the J call TRBJ2-2; D uncertain. Germline V gene sequence: CDR1 LGHDT, CDR2 YNNKEL (reference sequence). With 1 base removed from V and 2 bases from J, the gap between germline ends came to 14 bases. The CDR3 sequence is 17 residues long. The CDR3: CASSQVADPINTGELFF. Written as DNA, the CDR3 is TGTGCCAGCAGCCAAGTGGCGGATCCGATAAACACCGGGGAGCTGTTTTTT.

The CDR3 loop is CASSRGAGAPTDTQYF. The CDR3 DNA follows: TGTGCCAGCAGCCGGGGAGCGGGAGCTCCCACAGATACGCAGTATTTT. V and J are TRBV3-1 (or the pseudogene TRBV3-2) and TRBJ2-3; 8 nucleotides line up with TRBD2. The CDR3 contains 16 residues. Germline lookup yields CDR1 LGHDT and CDR2 YNNKEL (reference sequence). With 4 bases clipped from V and 2 bases from J, the junction kept 8 bases outside the gene matches.

The genes are TRBV20-1 and TRBJ2-7; TRBD2 might be the D (7 bases). This CDR3 region has 14 residues. Germline CDR1 and CDR2: DFQATT and SNEGSKA (reference sequence). The germline V and J ends were trimmed by 3 bases and 1 base, with 13 bases remaining between them. CDR3 sequence (DNA): TGCAGTGCTAGTCGGGGGGCGCCTTCCTACGAGCAGTACTTC. Protein: CSASRGAPSYEQYF.

The rearrangement uses TRBV4-1 and TRBJ2-1, with D maybe TRBD2 (5 bases). Trimming removed 8 bases from V and 8 bases from J, with 16 bases in between. The CDR3 is made up of 13 amino acids. Germline V gives CDR1 MGHRA, CDR2 YSYEKL. The CDR3, as DNA: TGCGCCAGCCAAGGCGCCCCCGGGGATGAGCAGTTCTTC. Translation gives CASQGAPGDEQFF.